This T cell receptor beta chain was identified in a study of T cells expressing NK-cell markers. Turning to the study itself: Among eight sequenced donors, seven carried HCMV seropositivity while one was seronegative.

For this clonotype: The antigen is not known.

Regarding the study as a whole: About six donors carried dominant NKG2C+ clonotypes that made up about 1.0-7.0% of their CD8+ T cells. These clonotypes also led the CD3+CD56-NKG2C+ fraction in several donors.

CDR3 length equals 13 residues. TCRdb reprocessed the 5' RACE reads, with one entry per CDR3 protein and no DNA. This sample's table reports roughly 450,000 distinct CDR3 sequences. This TCR was recovered from a woman aged 45-59 years in good health. The sequenced sample was blood T cells: a sorted CD56 or NKG2C T cell subset, CD4+ or CD8+ T cells, or bulk PBMC T cells (not recorded which). V and J are TRBV12-3 or TRBV12-4 and TRBJ2-7. CDR3: CASSPMVKDEQYF.